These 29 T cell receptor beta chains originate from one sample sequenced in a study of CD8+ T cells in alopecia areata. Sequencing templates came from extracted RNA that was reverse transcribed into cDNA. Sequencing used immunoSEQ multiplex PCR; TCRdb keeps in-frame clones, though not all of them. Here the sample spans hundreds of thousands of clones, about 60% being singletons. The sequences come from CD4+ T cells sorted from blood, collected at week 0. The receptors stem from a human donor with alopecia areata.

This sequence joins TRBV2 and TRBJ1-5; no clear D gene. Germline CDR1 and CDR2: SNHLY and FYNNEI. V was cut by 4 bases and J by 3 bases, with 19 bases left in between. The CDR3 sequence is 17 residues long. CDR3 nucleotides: TGTGCCAGCAGTGGACCCGCGGGGTTCGGCGACAATCAGCCCCAGCATTTT. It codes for CASSGPAGFGDNQPQHF.

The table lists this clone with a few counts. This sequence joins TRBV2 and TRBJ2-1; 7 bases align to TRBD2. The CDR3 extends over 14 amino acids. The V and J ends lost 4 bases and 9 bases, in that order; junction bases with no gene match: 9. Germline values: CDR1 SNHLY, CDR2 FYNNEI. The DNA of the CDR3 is TGTGCCAGCAGTGTTAGGGAGGGCCCGTTTGAGCAGTTCTTC. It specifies CASSVREGPFEQFF.

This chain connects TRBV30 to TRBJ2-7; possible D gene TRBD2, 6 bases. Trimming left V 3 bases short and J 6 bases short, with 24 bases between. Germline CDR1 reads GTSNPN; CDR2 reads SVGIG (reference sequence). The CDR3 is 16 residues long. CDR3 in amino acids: CAWSDPGTSWGGEQYF. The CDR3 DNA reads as TGTGCCTGGAGCGACCCCGGGACTTCCTGGGGTGGCGAGCAGTACTTC. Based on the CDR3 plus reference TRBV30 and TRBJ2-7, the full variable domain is SQTIHQWPATLVQPVGSPLSLECTVEGTSNPNLYWYRQAAGRGLQLLFYSVGIGQISSEVPQNLSASRPQDRQFILSSKKLLLSDSGFYLCAWSDPGTSWGGEQYFGPGTRLTVT.

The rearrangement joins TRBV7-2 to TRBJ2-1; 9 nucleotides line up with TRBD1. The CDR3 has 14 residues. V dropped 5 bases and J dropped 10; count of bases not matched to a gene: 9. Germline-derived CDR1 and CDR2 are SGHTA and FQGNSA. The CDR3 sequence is CASSLGTGPLEQFF. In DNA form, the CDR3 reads TGTGCCAGCAGCCTCGGGACAGGGCCCTTGGAGCAGTTCTTC.

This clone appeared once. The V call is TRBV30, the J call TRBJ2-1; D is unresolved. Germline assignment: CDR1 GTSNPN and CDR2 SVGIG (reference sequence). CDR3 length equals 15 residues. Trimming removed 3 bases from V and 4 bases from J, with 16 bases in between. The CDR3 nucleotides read TGTGCCTGGAGACCAAGGGTGGCATTTTACAATGAGCAGTTCTTC. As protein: CAWRPRVAFYNEQFF.

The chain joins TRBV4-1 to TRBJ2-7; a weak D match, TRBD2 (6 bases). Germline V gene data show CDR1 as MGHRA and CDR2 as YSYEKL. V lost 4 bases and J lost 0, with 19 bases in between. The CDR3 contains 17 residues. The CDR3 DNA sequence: TGCGCCAGCAGCCGAGACCAGGACGTCGGGAGCTCCTACGAGCAGTACTTC. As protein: CASSRDQDVGSSYEQYF.

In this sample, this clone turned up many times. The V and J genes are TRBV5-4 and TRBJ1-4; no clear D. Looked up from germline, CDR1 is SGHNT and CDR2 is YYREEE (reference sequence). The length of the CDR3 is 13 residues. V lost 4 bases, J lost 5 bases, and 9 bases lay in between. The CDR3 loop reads CASSIGLNEKLFF. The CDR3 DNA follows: TGTGCCAGCAGCATTGGACTAAATGAAAAACTGTTTTTT.

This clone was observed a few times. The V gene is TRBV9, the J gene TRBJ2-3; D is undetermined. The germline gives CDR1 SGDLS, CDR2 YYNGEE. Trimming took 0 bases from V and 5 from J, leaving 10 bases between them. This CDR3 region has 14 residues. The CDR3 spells CASSVDGGLDTQYF. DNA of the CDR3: TGTGCCAGCAGCGTAGATGGTGGGTTAGATACGCAGTATTTT.

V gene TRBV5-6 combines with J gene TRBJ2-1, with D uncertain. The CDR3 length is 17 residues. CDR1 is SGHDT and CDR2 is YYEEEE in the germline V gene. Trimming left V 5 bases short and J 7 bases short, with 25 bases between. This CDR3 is CASRPIFGPAPGNEQFF. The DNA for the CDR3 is TGTGCCAGCAGGCCGATTTTTGGACCCGCGCCCGGGAATGAGCAGTTCTTC.

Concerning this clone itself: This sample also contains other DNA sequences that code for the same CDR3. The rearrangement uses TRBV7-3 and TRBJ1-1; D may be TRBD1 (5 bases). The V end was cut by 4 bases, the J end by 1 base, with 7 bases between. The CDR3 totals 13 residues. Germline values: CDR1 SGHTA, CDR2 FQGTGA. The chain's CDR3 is CASSSGQNTEAFF. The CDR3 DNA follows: TGTGCCAGCAGCTCAGGACAGAACACTGAAGCTTTCTTT.

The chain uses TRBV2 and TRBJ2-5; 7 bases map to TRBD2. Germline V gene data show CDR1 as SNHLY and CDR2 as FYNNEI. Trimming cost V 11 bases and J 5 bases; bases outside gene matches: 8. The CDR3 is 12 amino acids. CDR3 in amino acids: CALERGQETQYF. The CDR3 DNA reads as TGTGCCCTCGAGCGGGGTCAGGAGACCCAGTACTTC.

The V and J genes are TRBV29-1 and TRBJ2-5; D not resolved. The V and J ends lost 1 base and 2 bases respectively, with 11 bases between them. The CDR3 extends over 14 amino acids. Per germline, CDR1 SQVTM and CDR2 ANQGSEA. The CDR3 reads CSVEVGRPQETQYF. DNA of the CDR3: TGCAGCGTTGAAGTGGGCAGACCTCAAGAGACCCAGTACTTC.

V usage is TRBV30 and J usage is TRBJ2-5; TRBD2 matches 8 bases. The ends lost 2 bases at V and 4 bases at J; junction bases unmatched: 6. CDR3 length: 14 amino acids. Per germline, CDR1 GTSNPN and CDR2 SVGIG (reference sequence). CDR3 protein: CAWSYGAGGETQYF. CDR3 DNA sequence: TGTGCCTGGAGTTACGGGGCGGGAGGAGAGACCCAGTACTTC. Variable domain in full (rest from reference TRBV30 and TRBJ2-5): SQTIHQWPATLVQPVGSPLSLECTVEGTSNPNLYWYRQAAGRGLQLLFYSVGIGQISSEVPQNLSASRPQDRQFILSSKKLLLSDSGFYLCAWSYGAGGETQYFGPGTRLLVL.

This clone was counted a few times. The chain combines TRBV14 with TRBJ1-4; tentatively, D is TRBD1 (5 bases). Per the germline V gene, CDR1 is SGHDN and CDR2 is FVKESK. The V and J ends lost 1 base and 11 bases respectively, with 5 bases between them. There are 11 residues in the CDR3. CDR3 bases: TGTGCCAGCAGCCAAGGGGGGAAACTGTTTTTT. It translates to CASSQGGKLFF.

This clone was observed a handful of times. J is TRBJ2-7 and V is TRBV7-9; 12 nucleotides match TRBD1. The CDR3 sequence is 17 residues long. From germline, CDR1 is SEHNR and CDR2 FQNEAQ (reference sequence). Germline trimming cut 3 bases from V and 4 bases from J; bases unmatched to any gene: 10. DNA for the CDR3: TGTGCCAGCAGCTTGGGACAGGGGGCCAGTCAAGTTTACGAGCAGTACTTC. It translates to CASSLGQGASQVYEQYF.

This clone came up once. CDR3 nucleotide sequence: TGTGCCAGCAGCGAAGGACGAGAGAAACTGTTTTTT. Translating it yields CASSEGREKLFF. The chain combines TRBV7-8 with TRBJ1-4; D unresolved. V lost 5 bases and J 11 bases, leaving 12 bases between the germline ends. CDR3 size: 12 residues. Germline CDR1 is SGHVS and CDR2 is FQNEAQ.

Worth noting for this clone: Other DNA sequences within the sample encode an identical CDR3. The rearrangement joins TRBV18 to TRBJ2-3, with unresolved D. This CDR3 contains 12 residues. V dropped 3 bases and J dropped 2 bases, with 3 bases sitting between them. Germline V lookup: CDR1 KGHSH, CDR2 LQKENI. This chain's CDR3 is CASSPTTDTQYF. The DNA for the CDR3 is TGTGCCAGCTCACCCACCACAGATACGCAGTATTTT.

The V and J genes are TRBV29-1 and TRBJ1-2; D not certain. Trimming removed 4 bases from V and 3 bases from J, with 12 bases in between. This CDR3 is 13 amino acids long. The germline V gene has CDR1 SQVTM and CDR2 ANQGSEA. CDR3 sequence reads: CSVGSEADYGYTF. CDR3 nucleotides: TGCAGCGTTGGGTCGGAGGCAGACTATGGCTACACCTTC.

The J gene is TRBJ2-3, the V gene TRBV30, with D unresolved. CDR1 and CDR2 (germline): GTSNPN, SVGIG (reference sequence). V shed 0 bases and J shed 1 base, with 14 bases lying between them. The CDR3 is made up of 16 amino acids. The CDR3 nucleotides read TGTGCCTGGAGTGTTGGTGGGTTCCTTGGCACAGATACGCAGTATTTT. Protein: CAWSVGGFLGTDTQYF.

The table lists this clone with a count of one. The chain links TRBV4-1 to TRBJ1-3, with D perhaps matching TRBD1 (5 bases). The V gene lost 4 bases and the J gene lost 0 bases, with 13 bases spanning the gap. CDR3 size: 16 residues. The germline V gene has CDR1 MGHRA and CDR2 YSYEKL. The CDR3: CASSLKGLFSGNTIYF. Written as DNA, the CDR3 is TGCGCCAGCAGCCTTAAGGGGCTATTCTCTGGAAACACCATATATTTT.

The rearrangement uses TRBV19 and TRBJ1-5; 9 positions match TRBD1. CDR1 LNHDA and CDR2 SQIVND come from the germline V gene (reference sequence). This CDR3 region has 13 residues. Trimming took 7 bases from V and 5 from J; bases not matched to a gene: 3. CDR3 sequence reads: CASNGQGHQPQHF. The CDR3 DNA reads TGTGCCAGTAATGGACAGGGGCATCAGCCCCAGCATTTT.

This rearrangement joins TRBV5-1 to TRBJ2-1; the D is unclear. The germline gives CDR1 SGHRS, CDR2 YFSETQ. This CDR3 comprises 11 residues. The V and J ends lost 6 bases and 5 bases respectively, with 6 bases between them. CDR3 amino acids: CASMRHNEQFF. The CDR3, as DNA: TGCGCCAGCATGCGACACAATGAGCAGTTCTTC.

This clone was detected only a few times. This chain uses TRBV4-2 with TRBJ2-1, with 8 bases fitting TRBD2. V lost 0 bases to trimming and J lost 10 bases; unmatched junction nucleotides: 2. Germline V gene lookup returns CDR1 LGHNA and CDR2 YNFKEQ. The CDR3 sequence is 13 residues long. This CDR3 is CASSQETSAEQFF. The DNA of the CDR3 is TGTGCCAGCAGCCAAGAGACTAGCGCCGAGCAGTTCTTC.

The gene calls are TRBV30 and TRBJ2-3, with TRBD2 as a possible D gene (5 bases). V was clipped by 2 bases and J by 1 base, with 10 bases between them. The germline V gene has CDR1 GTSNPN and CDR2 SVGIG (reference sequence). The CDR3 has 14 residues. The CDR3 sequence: CAWSTLGGTDTQYF. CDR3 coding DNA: TGTGCCTGGAGTACCCTGGGAGGCACAGATACGCAGTATTTT. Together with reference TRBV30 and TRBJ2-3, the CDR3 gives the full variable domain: SQTIHQWPATLVQPVGSPLSLECTVEGTSNPNLYWYRQAAGRGLQLLFYSVGIGQISSEVPQNLSASRPQDRQFILSSKKLLLSDSGFYLCAWSTLGGTDTQYFGPGTRLTVL.

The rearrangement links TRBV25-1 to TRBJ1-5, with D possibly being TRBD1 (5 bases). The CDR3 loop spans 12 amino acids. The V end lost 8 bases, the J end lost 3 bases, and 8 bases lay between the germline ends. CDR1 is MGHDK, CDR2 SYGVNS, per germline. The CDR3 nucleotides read TGTGCCAGCCGGGGCCTCAATCAGCCCCAGCATTTT. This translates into CASRGLNQPQHF. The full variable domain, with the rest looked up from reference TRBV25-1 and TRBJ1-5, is EADIYQTPRYLVIGTGKKITLECSQTMGHDKMYWYQQDPGMELHLIHYSYGVNSTEKGDLSSESTVSRIRTEHFPLTLESARPSHTSQYLCASRGLNQPQHFGDGTRLSIL.

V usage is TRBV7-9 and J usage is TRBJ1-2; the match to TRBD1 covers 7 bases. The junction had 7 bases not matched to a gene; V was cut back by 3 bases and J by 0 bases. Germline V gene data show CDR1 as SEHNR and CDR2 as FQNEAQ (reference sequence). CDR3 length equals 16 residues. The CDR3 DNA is TGTGCCAGCAGCTTCTCTAACAGGGGCGCTAACTATGGCTACACCTTC. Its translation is CASSFSNRGANYGYTF.

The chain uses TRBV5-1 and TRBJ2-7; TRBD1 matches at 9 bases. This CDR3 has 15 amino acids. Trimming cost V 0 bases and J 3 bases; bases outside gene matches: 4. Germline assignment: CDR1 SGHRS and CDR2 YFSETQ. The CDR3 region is CASSLAGTGNYEQYF. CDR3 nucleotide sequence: TGCGCCAGCAGCTTGGCCGGGACAGGGAACTACGAGCAGTACTTC.

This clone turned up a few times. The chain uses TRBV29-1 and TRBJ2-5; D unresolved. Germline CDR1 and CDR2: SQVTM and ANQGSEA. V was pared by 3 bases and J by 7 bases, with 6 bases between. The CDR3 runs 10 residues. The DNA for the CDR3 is TGCAGCGTTGACCCCCGGACCCAGTACTTC. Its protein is CSVDPRTQYF.

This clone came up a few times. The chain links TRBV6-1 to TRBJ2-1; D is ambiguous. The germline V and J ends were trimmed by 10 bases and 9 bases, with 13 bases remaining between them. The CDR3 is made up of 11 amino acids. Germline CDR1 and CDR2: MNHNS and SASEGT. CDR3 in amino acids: CATSPIGEQFF. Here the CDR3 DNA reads TGTGCCACCTCCCCTATCGGTGAGCAGTTCTTC.